This T cell receptor (beta chain) was obtained from a study of blood T cell repertoires in COVID-19. Across the study: PBMCs, B-cell-depleted T cells, or T cells were the source of the cDNA or gDNA that made up the material.

Some clones are missing from TCRdb's copy, which holds only in-frame ones; the method was immunoSEQ multiplex PCR. In the table there are about 74,000 clones, more than 80% of which are singletons. This clone was counted a few times. Trimming stripped 3 bases from V and 5 bases from J, with 13 bases between. Germline V gene data show CDR1 as MNHNS and CDR2 as SASEGT. This CDR3 comprises 15 residues. This TCR was recovered from a human donor in a cohort sampled during active COVID-19. The V gene is TRBV6-1, the J gene TRBJ2-2; D possibly corresponds to TRBD1 (6 bases). The source material was peripheral blood. The CDR3 sequence is CASSDQIGGTGELFF. The CDR3 nucleotides are TGTGCCAGCAGTGATCAAATAGGGGGTACCGGGGAGCTGTTTTTT.